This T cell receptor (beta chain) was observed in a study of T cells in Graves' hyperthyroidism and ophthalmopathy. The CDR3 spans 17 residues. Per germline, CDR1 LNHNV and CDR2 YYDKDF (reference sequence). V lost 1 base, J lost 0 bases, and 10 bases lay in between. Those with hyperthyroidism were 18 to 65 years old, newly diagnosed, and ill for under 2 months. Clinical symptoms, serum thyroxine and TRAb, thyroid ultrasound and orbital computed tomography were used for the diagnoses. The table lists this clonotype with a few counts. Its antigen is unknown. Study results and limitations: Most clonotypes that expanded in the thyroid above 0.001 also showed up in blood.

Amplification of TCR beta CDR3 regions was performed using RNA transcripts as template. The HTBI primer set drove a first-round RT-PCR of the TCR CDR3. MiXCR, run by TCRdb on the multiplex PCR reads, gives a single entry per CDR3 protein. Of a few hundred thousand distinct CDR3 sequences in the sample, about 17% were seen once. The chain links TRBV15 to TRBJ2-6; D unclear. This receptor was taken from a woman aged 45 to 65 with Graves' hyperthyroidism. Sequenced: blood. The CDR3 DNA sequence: TGTGCCACCAGCAGAGGCGCGACCGGCTCTGGGGCCAACGTCCTGACTTTC. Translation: CATSRGATGSGANVLTF.